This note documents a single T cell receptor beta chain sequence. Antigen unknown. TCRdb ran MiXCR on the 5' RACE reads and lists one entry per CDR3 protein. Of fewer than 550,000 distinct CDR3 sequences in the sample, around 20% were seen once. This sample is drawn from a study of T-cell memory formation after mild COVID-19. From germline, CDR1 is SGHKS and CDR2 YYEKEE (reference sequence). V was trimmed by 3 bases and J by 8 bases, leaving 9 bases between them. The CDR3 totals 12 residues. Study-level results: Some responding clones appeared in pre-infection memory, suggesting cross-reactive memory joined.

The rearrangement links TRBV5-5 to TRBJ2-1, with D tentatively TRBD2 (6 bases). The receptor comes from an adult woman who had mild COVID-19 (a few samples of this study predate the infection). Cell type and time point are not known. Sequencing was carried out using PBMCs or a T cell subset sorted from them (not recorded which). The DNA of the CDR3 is TGTGCCAGCAGCTCGGCTAGCGATGAGCAGTTCTTC. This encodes CASSSASDEQFF.